This T cell receptor (beta chain) derives from a study of T cells in Graves' hyperthyroidism and ophthalmopathy. Amplified TCR beta CDR3 regions derived from RNA transcripts. Using the HTBI primer set, a first-round RT-PCR was run on the TCR CDR3. TCRdb re-analysed the multiplex PCR reads in MiXCR, keeping a single row per CDR3 protein. Of hundreds of thousands of distinct CDR3 sequences in the sample, 15% to 20% were seen once. Comments on this clonotype: No antigen is known for it. At one end, the junction sequence differs from germline, possibly due to a read error.

The CDR3 sequence is 15 residues long. The V gene's germline CDR1 is SGHVS and CDR2 FQNEAQ. In the ophthalmopathy cohort, Clinical Activity Score was at least 3, NOSPECS grade at least 4, and duration under 3 months. Diagnoses rested on clinical symptoms, serum thyroxine and TRAb, thyroid ultrasound and orbital computed tomography. Overall study findings and caveats: Stable hyperthyroidism and ophthalmopathy were separated using 13 V-J signatures. In blood, most of the thyroid clonotypes expanded above 0.001 were also present.

Sequencing was done on a sample of blood. This TCR derives from a man aged 35-49 years with Graves' ophthalmopathy. The chain links TRBV7-8 to TRBJ2-2; D could derive from TRBD1 or TRBD2 (5 bases each). DNA of the CDR3: TGCGCCAGCAGCAGAGAGGGGTCGAACACCGGGGAGCTGTTTTTT. Translated, it gives CASSREGSNTGELFF. Full variable domain (outside the CDR3, taken from reference TRBV7-8 and TRBJ2-2): GAGVSQSPRYKVAKRGQDVALRCDPISGHVSLFWYQQALGQGPEFLTYFQNEAQLDKSGLPSDRFFAERPEGSVSTLKIQRTQQEDSAVYLCASSREGSNTGELFFGEGSRLTVL.